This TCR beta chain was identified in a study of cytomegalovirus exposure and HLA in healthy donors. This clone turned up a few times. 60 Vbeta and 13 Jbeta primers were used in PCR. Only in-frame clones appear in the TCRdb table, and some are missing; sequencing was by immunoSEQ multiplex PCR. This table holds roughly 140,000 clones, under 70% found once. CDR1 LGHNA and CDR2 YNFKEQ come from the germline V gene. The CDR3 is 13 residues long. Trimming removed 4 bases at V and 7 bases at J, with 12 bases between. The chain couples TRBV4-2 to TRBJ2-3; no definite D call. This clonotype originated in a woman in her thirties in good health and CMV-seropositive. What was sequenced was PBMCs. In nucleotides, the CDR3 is TGTGCCAGCAGCCCAAACCCATCTAATACGCAGTATTTT. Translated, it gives CASSPNPSNTQYF.